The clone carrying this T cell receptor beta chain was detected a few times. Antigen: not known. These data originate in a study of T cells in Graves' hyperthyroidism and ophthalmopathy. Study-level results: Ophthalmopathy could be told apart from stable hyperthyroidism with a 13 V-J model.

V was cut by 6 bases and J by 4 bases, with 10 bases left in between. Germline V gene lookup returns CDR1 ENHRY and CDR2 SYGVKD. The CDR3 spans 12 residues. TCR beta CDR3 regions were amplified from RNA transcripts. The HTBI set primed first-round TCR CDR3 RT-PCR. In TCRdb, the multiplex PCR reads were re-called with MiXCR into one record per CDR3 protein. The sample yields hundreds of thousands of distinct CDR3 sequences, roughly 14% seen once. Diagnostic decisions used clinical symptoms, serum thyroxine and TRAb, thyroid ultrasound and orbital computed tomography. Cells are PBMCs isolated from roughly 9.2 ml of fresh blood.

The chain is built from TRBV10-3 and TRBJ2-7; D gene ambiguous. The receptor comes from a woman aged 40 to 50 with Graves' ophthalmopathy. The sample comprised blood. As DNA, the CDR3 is TGTGCCATCAGAGGGCAATCGTACGAGCAGTACTTC. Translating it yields CAIRGQSYEQYF.